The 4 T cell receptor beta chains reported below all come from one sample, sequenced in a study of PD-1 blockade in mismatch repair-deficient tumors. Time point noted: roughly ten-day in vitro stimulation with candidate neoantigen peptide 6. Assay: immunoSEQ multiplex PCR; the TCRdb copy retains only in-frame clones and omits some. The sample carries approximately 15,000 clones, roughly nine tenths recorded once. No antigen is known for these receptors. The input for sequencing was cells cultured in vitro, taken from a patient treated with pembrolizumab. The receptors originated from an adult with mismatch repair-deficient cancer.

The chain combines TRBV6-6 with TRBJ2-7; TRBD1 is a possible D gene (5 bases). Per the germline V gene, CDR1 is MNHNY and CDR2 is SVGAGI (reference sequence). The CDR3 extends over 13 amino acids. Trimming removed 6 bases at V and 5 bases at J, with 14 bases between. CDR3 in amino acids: CASRPRQYDEQYF. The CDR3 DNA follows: TGTGCCAGCAGACCAAGACAGTATGACGAGCAGTACTTC.

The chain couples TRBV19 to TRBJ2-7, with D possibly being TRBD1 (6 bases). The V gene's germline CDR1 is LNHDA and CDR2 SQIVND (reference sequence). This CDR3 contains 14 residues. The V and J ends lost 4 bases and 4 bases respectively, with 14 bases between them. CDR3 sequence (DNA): TGTGCCAGTAGTAGAAACAGGGAGACTTACGAGCAGTACTTC. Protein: CASSRNRETYEQYF.

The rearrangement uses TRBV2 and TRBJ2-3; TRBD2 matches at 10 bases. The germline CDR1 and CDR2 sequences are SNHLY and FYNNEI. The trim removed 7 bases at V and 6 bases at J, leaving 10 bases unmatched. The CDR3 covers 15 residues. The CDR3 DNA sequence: TGTGCCAGCATAAGCGGGAGGGCTTCCCCGGATACGCAGTATTTT. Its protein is CASISGRASPDTQYF. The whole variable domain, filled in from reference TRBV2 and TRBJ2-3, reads EPEVTQTPSHQVTQMGQEVILRCVPISNHLYFYWYRQILGQKVEFLVSFYNNEISEKSEIFDDQFSVERPDGSNFTLKIRSTKLEDSAMYFCASISGRASPDTQYFGPGTRLTVL.

In DNA, the CDR3 is TGCGCCAGCAGTGAGTCGGTGGGGGGAGCCTACGAGCAGTACTTC. This codes for CASSESVGGAYEQYF. The rearrangement links TRBV10-2 to TRBJ2-7, with D possibly matching TRBD2 (6 bases). V was cut by 0 bases and J by 2 bases, with 11 bases left in between. Per the germline V gene, CDR1 is WSHSY and CDR2 is SAAADI. The CDR3 spans 15 residues.